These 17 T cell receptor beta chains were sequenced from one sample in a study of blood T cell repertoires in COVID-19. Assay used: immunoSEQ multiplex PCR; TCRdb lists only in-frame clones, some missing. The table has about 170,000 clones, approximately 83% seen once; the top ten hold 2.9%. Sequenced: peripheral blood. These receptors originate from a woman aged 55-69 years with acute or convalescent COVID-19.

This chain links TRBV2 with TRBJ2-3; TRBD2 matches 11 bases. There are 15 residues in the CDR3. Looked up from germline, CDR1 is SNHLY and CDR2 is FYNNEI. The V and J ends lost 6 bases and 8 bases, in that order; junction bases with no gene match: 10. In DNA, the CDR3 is TGTGCCAGCAGCCCCACCTCCCTAGCGGGGGGTACGCAGTATTTT. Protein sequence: CASSPTSLAGGTQYF.

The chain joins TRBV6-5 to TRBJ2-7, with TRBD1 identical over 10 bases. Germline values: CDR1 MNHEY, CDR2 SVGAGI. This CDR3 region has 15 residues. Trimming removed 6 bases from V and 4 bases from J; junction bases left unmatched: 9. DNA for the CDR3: TGTGCCAGCAGCAAGGCCCGGGACAGGGGTTACGAGCAGTACTTC. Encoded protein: CASSKARDRGYEQYF.

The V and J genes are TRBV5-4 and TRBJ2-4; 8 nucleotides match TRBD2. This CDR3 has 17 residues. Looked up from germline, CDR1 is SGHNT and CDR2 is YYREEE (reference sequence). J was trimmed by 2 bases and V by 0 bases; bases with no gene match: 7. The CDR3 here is CASSLVFREGTKNIQYF. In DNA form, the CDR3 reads TGTGCCAGCAGCTTGGTGTTTCGGGAGGGGACCAAAAACATTCAGTACTTC. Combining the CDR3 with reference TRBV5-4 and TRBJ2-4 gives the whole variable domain ETGVTQSPTHLIKTRGQQVTLRCSSQSGHNTVSWYQQALGQGPQFIFQYYREEENGRGNFPPRFSGLQFPNYSSELNVNALELDDSALYLCASSLVFREGTKNIQYFGAGTRLSVL.

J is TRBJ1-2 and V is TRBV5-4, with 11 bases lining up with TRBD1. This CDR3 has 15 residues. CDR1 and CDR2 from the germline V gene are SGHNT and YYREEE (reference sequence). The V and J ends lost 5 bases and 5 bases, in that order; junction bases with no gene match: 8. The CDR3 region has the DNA TGTGCCAGCAGTTACGGGGACAGGGGGAATTATGGCTACACCTTC. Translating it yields CASSYGDRGNYGYTF.

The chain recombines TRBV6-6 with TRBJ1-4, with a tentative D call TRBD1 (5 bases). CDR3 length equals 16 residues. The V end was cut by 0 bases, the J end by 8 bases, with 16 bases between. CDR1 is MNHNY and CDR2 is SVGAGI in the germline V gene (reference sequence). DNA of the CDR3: TGTGCCAGCAGTTACTCGTTCGGGGGAACTGTGGAAAAACTGTTTTTT. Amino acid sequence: CASSYSFGGTVEKLFF.

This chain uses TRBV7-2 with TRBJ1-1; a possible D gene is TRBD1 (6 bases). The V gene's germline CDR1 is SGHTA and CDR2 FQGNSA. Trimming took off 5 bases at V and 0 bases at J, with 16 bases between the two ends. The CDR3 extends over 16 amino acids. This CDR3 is CASSLRRGQMNTEAFF. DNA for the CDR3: TGTGCCAGCAGCCTTAGGAGAGGACAGATGAACACTGAAGCTTTCTTT.

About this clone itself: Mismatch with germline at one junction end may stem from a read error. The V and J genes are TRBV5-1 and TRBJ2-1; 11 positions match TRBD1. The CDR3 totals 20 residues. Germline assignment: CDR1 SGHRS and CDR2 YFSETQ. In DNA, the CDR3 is TGCGCCCGCAGCTTGGCCGGGACAGGGGGGTTTTGGAGCTCCTACAATGAGCAGTTCTTC. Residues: CARSLAGTGGFWSSYNEQFF.

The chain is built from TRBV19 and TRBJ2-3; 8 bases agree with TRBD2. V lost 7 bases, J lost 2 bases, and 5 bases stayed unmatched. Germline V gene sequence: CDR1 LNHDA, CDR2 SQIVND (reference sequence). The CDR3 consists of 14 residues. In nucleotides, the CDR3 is TGTGCCAGTATCGAGCGGGGGAACACAGATACGCAGTATTTT. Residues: CASIERGNTDTQYF.

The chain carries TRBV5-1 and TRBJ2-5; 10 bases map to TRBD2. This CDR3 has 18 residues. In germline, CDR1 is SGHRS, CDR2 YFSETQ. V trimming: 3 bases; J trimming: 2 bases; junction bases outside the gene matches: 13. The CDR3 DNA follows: TGCGCCAGCAGCTCTGGCGGTTTTCTAGCGGGGGTGCAAGAGACCCAGTACTTC. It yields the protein CASSSGGFLAGVQETQYF.

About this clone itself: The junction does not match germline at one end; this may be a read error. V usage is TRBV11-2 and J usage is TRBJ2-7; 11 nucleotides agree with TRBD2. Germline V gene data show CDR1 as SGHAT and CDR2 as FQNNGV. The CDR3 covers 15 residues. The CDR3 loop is CARSLAGGRGYEQYF. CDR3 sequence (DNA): TGTGCCCGCAGCTTAGCGGGGGGGAGGGGTTACGAGCAGTACTTC.

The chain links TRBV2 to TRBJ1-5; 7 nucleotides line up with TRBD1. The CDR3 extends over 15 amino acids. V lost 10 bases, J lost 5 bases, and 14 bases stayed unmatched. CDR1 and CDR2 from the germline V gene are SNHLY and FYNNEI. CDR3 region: CATRTTRGNDQPQHF. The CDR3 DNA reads TGTGCCACACGAACTACCAGGGGGAACGATCAGCCCCAGCATTTT.

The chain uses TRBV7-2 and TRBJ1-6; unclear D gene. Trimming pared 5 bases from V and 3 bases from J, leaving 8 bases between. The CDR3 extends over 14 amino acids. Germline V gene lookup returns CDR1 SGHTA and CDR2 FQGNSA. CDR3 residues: CASSPVDYNSPLHF. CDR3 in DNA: TGTGCCAGCAGCCCGGTAGACTATAATTCACCCCTCCACTTT.

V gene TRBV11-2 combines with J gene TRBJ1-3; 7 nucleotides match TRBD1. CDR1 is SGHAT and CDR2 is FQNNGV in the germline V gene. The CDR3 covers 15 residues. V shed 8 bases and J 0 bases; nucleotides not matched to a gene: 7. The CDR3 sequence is CASSLDRSSGNTIYF. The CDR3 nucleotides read TGTGCCAGCTCTCTGGACAGGAGCTCTGGAAACACCATATATTTT.

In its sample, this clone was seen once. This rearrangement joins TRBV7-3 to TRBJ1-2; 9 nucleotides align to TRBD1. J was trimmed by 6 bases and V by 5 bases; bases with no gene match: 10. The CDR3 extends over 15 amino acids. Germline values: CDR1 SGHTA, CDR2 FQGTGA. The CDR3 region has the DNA TGTGCCAGCAGCCAGACGGGACAGGGAGTGGATGGCTACACCTTC. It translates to CASSQTGQGVDGYTF.

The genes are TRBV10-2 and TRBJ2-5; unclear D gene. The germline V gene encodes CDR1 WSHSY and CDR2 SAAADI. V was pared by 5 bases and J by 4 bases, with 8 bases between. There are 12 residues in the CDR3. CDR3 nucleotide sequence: TGCGCCAGCAGTTATTTCGGAGAGACCCAGTACTTC. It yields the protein CASSYFGETQYF.

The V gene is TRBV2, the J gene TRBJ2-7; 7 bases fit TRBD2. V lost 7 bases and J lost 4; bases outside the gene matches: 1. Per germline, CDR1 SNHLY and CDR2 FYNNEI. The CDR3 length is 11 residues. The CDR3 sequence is CASTGGYEQYF. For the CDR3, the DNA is TGTGCCAGCACGGGGGGTTACGAGCAGTACTTC.

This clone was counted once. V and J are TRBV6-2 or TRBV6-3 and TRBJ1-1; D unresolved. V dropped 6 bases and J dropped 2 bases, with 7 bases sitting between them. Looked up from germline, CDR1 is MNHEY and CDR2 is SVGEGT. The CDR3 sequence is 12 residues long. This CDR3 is CASSQHNTEAFF. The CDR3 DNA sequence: TGTGCCAGCAGCCAACATAACACTGAAGCTTTCTTT.